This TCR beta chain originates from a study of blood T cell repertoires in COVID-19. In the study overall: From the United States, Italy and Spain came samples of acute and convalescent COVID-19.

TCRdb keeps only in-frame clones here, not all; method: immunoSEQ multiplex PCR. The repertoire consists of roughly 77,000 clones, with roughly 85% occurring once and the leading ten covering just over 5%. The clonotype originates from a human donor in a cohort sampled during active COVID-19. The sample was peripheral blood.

CDR3 nucleotide sequence: TGCGCCAGCAGCTTGGGTTTCAGGGCAGATACGCAGTATTTT. Translated, it gives CASSLGFRADTQYF. This chain uses TRBV5-1 with TRBJ2-3, with TRBD1 as a possible D gene (5 bases). Trimming cost V 0 bases and J 4 bases, with 9 bases left between them. The germline CDR1 and CDR2 sequences are SGHRS and YFSETQ. The CDR3 runs 14 residues.